The clone carrying this T cell receptor (beta chain) was detected many times. Its antigen is not known. This sample was included in a study of CD8 T cells in ankylosing spondylitis. The study's findings and limits: A motif in TCR beta, a set of roughly eight highly homologous variants, appeared characteristic of ankylosing spondylitis blood.

It was by quantitative 5'-RACE with molecular barcodes that TCR beta libraries were made. A single record per CDR3 protein comes from TCRdb applying MiXCR to the 5' RACE reads. This table holds about 150,000 distinct CDR3 sequences, over 10% found once. CDR3 length: 16 amino acids. V dropped 3 bases and J dropped 5; count of bases not matched to a gene: 4. Germline assignment: CDR1 SGHDT and CDR2 YYEEEE. The TCR comes from a female donor with ankylosing spondylitis or in good health (not recorded which). This chain uses TRBV5-6 with TRBJ2-1; 14 nucleotides match TRBD2. Sequenced material: blood, either unsorted or a sorted T cell fraction (not recorded which). CDR3 nucleotide sequence: TGTGCCAGCAGCTCGCCGGGACTAGCGGGGGACAATGAGCAGTTCTTC. Protein sequence: CASSSPGLAGDNEQFF.